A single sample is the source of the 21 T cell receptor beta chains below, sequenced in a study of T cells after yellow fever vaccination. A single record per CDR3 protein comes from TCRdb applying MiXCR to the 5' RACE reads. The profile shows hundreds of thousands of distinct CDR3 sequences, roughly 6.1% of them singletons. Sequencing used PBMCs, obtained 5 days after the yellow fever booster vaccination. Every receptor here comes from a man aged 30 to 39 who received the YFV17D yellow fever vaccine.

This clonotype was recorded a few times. The CDR3 protein is CASRIGATNTEAFF. Written as DNA, the CDR3 is TGTGCCAGTCGAATAGGGGCCACGAACACTGAAGCTTTCTTT. The chain joins TRBV12-3 or TRBV12-4 to TRBJ1-1, with TRBD1 as a possible D gene (5 bases). Trimming pared 9 bases from V and 1 base from J, leaving 15 bases between. The CDR3 has 14 amino acids.

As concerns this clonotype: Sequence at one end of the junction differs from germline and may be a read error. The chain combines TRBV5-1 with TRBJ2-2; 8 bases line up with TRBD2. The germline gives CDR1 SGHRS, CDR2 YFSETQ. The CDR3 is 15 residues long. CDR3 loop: CASSLGGGNTGELLF. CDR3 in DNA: TGCGCCAGCAGCTTAGGCGGGGGGAACACCGGGGAGCTGCTTTTT.

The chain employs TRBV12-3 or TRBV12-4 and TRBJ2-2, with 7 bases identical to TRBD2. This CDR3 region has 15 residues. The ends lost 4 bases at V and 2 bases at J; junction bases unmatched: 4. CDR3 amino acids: CASSYSSGNTGELFF. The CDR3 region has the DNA TGTGCCAGCAGTTATTCTAGCGGAAACACCGGGGAGCTGTTTTTT.

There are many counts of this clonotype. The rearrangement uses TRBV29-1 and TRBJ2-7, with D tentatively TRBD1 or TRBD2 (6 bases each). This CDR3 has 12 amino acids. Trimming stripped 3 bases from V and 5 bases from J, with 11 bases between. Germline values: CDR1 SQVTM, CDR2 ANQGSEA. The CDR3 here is CSVDPGANEQYF. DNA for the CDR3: TGCAGCGTTGACCCGGGGGCCAACGAGCAGTACTTC.

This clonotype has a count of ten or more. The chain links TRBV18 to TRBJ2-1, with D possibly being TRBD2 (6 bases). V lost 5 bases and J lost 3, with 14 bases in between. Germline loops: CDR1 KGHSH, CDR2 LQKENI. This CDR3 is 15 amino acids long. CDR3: CASSGPGLYYNEQFF. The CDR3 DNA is TGTGCCAGCTCAGGTCCGGGACTGTACTACAATGAGCAGTTCTTC.

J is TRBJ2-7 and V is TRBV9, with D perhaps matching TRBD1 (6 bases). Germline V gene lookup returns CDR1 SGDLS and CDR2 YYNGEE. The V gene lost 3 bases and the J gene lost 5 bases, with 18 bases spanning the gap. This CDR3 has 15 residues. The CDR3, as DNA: TGTGCCAGCAGCGCCTCCACAGGGTTAGGCAACGAGCAGTACTTC. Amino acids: CASSASTGLGNEQYF.

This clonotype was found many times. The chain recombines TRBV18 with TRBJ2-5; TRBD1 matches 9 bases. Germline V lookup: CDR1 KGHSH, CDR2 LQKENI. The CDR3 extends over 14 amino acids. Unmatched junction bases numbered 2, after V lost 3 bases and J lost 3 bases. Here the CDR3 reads CASSPWTGEETQYF. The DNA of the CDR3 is TGTGCCAGCTCACCGTGGACAGGGGAAGAGACCCAGTACTTC.

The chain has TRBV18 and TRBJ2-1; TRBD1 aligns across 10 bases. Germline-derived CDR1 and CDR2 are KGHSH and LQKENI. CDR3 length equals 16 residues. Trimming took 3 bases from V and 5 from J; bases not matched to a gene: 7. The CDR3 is CASSPVGTGVHNEQFF. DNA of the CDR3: TGTGCCAGCTCACCTGTAGGGACAGGGGTCCACAATGAGCAGTTCTTC.

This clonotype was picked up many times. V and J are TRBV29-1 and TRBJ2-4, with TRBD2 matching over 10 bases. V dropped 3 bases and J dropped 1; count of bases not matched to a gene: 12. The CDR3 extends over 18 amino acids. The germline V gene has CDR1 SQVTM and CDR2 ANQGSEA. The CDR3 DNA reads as TGCAGCGTTGAGTGGCTAGCGGGAGCGGAGGGGGCCAAAAACATTCAGTACTTC. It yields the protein CSVEWLAGAEGAKNIQYF.

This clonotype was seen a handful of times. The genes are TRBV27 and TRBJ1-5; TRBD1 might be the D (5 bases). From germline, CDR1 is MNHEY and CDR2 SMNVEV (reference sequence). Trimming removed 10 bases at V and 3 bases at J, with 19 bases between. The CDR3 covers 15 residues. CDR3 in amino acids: CATKITDSSNQPQHF. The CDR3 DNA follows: TGTGCCACCAAAATAACTGACAGTTCCAATCAGCCCCAGCATTTT.

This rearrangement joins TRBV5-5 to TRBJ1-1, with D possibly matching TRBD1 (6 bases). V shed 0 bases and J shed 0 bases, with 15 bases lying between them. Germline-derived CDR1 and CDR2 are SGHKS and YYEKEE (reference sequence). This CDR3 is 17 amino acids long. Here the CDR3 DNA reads TGTGCCAGCAGCTTGGTCAGGGGCATACACATGAACACTGAAGCTTTCTTT. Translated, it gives CASSLVRGIHMNTEAFF.

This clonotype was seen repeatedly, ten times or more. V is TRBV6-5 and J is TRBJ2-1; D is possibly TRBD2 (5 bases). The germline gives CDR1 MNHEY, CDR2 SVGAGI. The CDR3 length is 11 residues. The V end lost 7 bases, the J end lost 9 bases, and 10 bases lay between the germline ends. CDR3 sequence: CASTRGGEQFF. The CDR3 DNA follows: TGTGCCAGCACACGAGGAGGTGAGCAGTTCTTC.

CDR3 nucleotides: TGCGCCAGCAGCCCCAATTACCGGACAGGGGACTACGAGCAGTACTTC. It encodes CASSPNYRTGDYEQYF. V is TRBV4-3 and J is TRBJ2-7, with TRBD1 matching 9 bases. V lost 4 bases to trimming and J lost 3 bases; unmatched junction nucleotides: 10. CDR3 size: 16 residues. Germline-derived CDR1 and CDR2 are LGHNA and YSLEER.

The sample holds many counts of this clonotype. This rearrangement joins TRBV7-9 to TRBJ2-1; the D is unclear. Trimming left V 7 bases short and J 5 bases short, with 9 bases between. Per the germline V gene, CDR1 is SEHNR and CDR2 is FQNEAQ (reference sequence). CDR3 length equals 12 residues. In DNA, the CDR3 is TGTGCCAGCAACCGAACCAACAATGAGCAGTTCTTC. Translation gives CASNRTNNEQFF.

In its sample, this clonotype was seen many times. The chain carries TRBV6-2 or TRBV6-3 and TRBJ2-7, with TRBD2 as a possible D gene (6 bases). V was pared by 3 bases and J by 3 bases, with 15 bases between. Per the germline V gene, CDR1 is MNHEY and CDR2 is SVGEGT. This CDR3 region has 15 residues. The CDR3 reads CASSYEGLNIYEQYF. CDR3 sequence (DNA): TGTGCCAGCAGTTATGAGGGACTTAATATCTACGAGCAGTACTTC.

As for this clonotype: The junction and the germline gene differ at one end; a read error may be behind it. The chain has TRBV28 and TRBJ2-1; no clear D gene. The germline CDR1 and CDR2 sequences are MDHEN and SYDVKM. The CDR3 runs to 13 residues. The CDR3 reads CASSAHSGDERFF. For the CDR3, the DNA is TGTGCCAGCAGTGCCCACAGTGGGGATGAGCGGTTCTTC.

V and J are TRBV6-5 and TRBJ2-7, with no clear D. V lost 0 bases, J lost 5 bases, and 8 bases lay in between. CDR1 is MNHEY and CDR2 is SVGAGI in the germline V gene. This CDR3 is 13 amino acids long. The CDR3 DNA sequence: TGTGCCAGCAGTTACTCAACGGGCGACGAGCAGTACTTC. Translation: CASSYSTGDEQYF.

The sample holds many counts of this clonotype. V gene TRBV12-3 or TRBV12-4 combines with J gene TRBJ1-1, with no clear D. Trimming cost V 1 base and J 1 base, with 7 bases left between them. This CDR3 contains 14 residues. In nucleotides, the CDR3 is TGTGCCAGCAGTTTAGAGATTGAGAACACTGAAGCTTTCTTT. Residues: CASSLEIENTEAFF.

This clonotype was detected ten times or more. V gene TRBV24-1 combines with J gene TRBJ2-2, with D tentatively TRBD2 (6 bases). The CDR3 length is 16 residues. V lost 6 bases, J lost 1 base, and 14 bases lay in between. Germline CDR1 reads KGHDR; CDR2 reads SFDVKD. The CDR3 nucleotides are TGTGCCACCAGTCGGAATAGCGGAGGGAACACCGGGGAGCTGTTTTTT. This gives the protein CATSRNSGGNTGELFF.

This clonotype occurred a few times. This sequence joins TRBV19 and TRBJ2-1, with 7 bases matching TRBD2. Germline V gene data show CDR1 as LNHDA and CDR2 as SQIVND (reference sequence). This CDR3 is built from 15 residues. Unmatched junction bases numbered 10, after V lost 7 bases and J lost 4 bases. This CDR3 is CASIGPSGPYNEQFF. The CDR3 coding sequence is TGTGCCAGTATTGGGCCTAGCGGACCGTACAATGAGCAGTTCTTC.

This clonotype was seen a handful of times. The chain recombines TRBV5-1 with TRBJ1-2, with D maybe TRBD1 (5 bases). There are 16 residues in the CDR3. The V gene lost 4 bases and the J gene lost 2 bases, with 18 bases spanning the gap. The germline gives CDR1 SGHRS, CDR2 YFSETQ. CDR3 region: CASSPYTGTLNYGYTF. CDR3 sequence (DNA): TGCGCCAGCAGCCCTTATACAGGAACCCTAAACTATGGCTACACCTTC.